The T cell receptor beta chain under discussion was sequenced for a study of T cell responses to AZD1222 COVID-19 vaccine. Study findings and constraints: Across the whole spike, CD4 TCRs peaked at regions 160-218 and 743-854.

Generated by immunoSEQ multiplex PCR, the TCRdb table keeps only in-frame clones and is missing some. The top ten clones hold 6.9% of a sample with over 100,000 clones, less than 95% of them seen once. CDR3 size: 13 residues. The V and J ends lost 1 base and 4 bases, in that order; junction bases with no gene match: 1. In germline, CDR1 is SGDLS, CDR2 YYNGEE. A remark on this clone: Its target is unknown.

The clonotype comes from an adult in good health. This specimen consisted of peripheral blood, obtained on day 0 of AZD1222 vaccination. The chain is built from TRBV9 and TRBJ1-2, with 7 bases identical to TRBD1. CDR3 nucleotide sequence: TGTGCCAGCAGCGTACGGACAGGCTATGGCTACACCTTC. As protein: CASSVRTGYGYTF.